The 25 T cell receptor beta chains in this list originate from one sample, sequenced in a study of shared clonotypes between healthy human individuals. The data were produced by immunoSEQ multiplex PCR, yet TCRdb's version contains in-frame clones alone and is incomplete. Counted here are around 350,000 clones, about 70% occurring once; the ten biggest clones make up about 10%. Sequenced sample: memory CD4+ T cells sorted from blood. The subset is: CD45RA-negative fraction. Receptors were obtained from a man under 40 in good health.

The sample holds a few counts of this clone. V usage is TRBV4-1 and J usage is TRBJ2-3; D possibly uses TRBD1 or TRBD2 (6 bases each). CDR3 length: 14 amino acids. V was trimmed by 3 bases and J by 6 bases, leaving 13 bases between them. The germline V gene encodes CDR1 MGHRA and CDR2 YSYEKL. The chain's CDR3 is CASSHPGARDTQYF. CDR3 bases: TGCGCCAGCAGCCACCCGGGGGCCCGGGATACGCAGTATTTT.

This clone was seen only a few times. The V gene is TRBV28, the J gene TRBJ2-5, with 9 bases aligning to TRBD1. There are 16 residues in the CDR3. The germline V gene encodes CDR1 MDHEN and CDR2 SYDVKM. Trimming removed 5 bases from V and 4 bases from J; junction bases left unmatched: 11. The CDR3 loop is CASSKRTGQGGETQYF. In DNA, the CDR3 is TGTGCCAGCAGTAAACGAACGGGACAGGGTGGAGAGACCCAGTACTTC.

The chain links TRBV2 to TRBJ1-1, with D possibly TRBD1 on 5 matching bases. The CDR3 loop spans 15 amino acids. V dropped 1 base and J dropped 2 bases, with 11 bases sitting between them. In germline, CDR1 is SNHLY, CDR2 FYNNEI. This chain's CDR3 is CASSEGWQGNTEAFF. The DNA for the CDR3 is TGTGCCAGCAGTGAAGGGTGGCAGGGAAACACTGAAGCTTTCTTT. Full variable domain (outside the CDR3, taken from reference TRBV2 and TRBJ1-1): EPEVTQTPSHQVTQMGQEVILRCVPISNHLYFYWYRQILGQKVEFLVSFYNNEISEKSEIFDDQFSVERPDGSNFTLKIRSTKLEDSAMYFCASSEGWQGNTEAFFGQGTRLTVV.

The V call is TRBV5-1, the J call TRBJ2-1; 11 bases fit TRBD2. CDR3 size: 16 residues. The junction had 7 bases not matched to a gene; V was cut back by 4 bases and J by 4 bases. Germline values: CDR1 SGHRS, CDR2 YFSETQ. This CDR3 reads CASSRTSGSMYNEQFF. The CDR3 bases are TGCGCCAGCAGCAGAACTAGCGGGAGTATGTACAATGAGCAGTTCTTC.

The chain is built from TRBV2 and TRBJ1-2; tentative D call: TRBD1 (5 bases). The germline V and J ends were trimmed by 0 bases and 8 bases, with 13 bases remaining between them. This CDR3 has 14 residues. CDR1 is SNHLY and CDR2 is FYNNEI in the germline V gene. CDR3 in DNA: TGTGCCAGCAGTGAAGCGCCCGGGGGTGAAGGCTACACCTTC. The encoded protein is CASSEAPGGEGYTF. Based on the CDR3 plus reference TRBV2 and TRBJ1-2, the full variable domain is EPEVTQTPSHQVTQMGQEVILRCVPISNHLYFYWYRQILGQKVEFLVSFYNNEISEKSEIFDDQFSVERPDGSNFTLKIRSTKLEDSAMYFCASSEAPGGEGYTFGSGTRLTVV.

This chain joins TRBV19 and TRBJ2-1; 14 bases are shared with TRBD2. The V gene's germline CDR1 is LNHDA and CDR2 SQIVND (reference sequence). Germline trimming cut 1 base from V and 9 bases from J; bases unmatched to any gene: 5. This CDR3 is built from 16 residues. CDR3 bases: TGTGCCAGTAGTATAGCGGGACTAGCGGGAGAAGGTGAGCAGTTCTTC. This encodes CASSIAGLAGEGEQFF.

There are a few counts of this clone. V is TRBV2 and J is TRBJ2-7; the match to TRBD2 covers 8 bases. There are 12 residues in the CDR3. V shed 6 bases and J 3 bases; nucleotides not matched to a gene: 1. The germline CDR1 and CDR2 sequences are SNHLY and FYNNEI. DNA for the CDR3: TGTGCCAGCAGGACTAGCGACTACGAGCAGTACTTC. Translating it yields CASRTSDYEQYF. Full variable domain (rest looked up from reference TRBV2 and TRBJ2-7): EPEVTQTPSHQVTQMGQEVILRCVPISNHLYFYWYRQILGQKVEFLVSFYNNEISEKSEIFDDQFSVERPDGSNFTLKIRSTKLEDSAMYFCASRTSDYEQYFGPGTRLTVT.

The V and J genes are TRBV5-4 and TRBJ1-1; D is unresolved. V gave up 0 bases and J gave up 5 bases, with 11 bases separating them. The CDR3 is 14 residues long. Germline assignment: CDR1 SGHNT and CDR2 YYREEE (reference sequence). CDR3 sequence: CASSLETGTTEAFF. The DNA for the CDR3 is TGTGCCAGCAGCTTGGAGACTGGAACTACTGAAGCTTTCTTT. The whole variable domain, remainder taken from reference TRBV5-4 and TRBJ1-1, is ETGVTQSPTHLIKTRGQQVTLRCSSQSGHNTVSWYQQALGQGPQFIFQYYREEENGRGNFPPRFSGLQFPNYSSELNVNALELDDSALYLCASSLETGTTEAFFGQGTRLTVV.

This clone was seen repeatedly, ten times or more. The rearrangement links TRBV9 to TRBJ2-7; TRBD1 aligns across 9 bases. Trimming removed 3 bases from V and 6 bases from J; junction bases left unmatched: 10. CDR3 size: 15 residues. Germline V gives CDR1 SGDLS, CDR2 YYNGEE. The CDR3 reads CASSALGTGRSEQYF. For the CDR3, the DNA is TGTGCCAGCAGCGCACTGGGGACAGGGCGTAGCGAGCAGTACTTC.

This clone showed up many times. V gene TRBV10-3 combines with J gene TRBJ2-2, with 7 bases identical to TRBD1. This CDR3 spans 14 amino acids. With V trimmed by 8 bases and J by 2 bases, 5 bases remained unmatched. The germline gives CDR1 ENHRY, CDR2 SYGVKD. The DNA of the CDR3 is TGTGCCATCTCTGAGGGGGCTAACACCGGGGAGCTGTTTTTT. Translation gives CAISEGANTGELFF.

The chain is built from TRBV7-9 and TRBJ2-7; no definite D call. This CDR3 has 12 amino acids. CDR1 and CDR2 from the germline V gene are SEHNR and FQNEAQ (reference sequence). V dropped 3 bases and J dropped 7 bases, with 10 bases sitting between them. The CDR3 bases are TGTGCCAGCAGCTTCGGGCAGGAAGAGCAGTACTTC. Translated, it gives CASSFGQEEQYF. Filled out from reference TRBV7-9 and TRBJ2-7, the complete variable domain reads DTGVSQNPRHKITKRGQNVTFRCDPISEHNRLYWYRQTLGQGPEFLTYFQNEAQLEKSRLLSDRFSAERPKGSFSTLEIQRTEQGDSAMYLCASSFGQEEQYFGPGTRLTVT.

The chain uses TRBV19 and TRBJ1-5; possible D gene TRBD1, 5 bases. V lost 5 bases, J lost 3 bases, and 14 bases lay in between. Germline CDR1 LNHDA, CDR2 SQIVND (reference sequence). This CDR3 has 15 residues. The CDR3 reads CASSFPGRLNQPQHF. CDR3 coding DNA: TGTGCCAGTAGTTTCCCGGGGCGCCTCAATCAGCCCCAGCATTTT.

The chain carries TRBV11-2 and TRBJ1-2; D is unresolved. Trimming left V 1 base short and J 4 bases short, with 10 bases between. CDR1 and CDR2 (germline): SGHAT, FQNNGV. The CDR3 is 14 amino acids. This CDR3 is CASSLVGRIYGYTF. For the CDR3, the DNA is TGTGCCAGCAGCTTAGTCGGACGGATCTATGGCTACACCTTC.

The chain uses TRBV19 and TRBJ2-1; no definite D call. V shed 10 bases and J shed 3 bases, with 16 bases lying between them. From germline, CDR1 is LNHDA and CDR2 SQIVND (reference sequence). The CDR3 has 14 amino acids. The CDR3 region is CATTHGSFYNEQFF. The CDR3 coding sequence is TGTGCCACTACCCATGGTAGTTTCTACAATGAGCAGTTCTTC.

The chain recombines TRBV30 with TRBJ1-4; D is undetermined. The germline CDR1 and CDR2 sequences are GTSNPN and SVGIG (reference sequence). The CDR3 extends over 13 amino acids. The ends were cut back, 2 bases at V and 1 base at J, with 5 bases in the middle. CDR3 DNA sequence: TGTGCCTGGAGTACCATAACTAATGAAAAACTGTTTTTT. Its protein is CAWSTITNEKLFF.

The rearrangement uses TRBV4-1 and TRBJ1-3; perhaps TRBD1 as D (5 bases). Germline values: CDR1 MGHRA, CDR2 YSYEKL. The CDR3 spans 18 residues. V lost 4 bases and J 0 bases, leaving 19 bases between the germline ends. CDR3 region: CASSPYQGPNLSGNTIYF. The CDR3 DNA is TGCGCCAGCAGCCCCTATCAGGGACCGAACCTCTCTGGAAACACCATATATTTT.

For the CDR3, the DNA is TGCAGCGTTGCCCTCCTAGCGCTGAGCGGCTACGAGCAGTACTTC. Protein product: CSVALLALSGYEQYF. The chain joins TRBV29-1 to TRBJ2-7, with D possibly being TRBD2 (6 bases). This CDR3 comprises 15 residues. The germline V gene encodes CDR1 SQVTM and CDR2 ANQGSEA. V lost 4 bases to trimming and J lost 3 bases, with 19 bases between them.

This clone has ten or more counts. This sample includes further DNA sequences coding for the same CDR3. The CDR3 sequence is CASRYGATSGLQFF. The DNA for the CDR3 is TGTGCCAGCAGGTACGGGGCGACTAGCGGGTTGCAGTTCTTC. The chain combines TRBV6-5 with TRBJ2-1, with 10 nucleotides matching TRBD2. V trimming: 6 bases; J trimming: 12 bases; junction bases outside the gene matches: 11. CDR1 and CDR2 from the germline V gene are MNHEY and SVGAGI. This CDR3 comprises 14 residues.

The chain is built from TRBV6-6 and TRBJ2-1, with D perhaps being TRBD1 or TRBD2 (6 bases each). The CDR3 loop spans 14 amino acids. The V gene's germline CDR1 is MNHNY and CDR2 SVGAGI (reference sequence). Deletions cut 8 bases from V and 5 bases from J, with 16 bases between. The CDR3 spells CASSTRGGHNEQFF. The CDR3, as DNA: TGTGCCAGCTCCACCCGTGGGGGGCACAATGAGCAGTTCTTC.

The CDR3 DNA is TGTGCCAGCAGCTTAGTCCCTCGGTCCGGGGCGGGGATCGAGCAGTACTTC. Its translation: CASSLVPRSGAGIEQYF. This chain joins TRBV7-8 and TRBJ2-7; D may be TRBD2 (6 bases). This CDR3 spans 17 amino acids. Germline CDR1 reads SGHVS; CDR2 reads FQNEAQ. With 1 base removed from V and 6 bases from J, the gap between germline ends came to 22 bases.

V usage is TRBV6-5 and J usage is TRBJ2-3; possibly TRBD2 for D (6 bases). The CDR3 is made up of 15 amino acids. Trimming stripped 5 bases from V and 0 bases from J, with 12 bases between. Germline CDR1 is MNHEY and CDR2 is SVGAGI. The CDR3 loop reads CASSRRLGSTDTQYF. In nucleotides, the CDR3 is TGTGCCAGCAGTCGACGACTAGGGAGCACAGATACGCAGTATTTT.

The CDR3 coding sequence is TGTGCCAGCAGCCAAGTTGCGACCATAGATACGCAGTATTTT. Its translation: CASSQVATIDTQYF. This chain links TRBV14 with TRBJ2-3; D unresolved. There are 14 residues in the CDR3. From germline, CDR1 is SGHDN and CDR2 FVKESK. The V and J ends lost 1 base and 5 bases respectively, with 10 bases between them. The complete variable domain, with remaining parts taken from reference TRBV14 and TRBJ2-3, reads EAGVTQFPSHSVIEKGQTVTLRCDPISGHDNLYWYRRVMGKEIKFLLHFVKESKQDESGMPNNRFLAERTGGTYSTLKVQPAELEDSGVYFCASSQVATIDTQYFGPGTRLTVL.

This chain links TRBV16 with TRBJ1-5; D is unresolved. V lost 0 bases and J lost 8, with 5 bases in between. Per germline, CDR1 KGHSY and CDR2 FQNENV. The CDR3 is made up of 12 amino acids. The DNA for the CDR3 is TGTGCCAGCAGCCAATCTCGTGAGCCCCAGCATTTT. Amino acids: CASSQSREPQHF.

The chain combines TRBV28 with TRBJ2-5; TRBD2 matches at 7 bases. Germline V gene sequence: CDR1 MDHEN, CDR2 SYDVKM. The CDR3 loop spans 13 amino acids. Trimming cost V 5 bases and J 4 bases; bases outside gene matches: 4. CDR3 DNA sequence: TGTGCCAGCAGTAGTAGCGGGTTAGAGACCCAGTACTTC. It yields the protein CASSSSGLETQYF.

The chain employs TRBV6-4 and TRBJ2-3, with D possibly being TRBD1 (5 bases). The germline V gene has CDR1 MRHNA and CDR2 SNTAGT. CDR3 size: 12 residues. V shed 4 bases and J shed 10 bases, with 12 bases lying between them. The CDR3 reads CASSGGVGPQYF. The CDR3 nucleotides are TGTGCCAGCAGTGGGGGTGTGGGGCCGCAGTATTTT.